This TCR beta chain originates from a study of T cells in localized non-small cell lung cancer. The CDR3 consists of 16 residues. CDR1 SGHNT and CDR2 YENEEA come from the germline V gene. V lost 5 bases and J lost 0, with 17 bases in between. Using immunoSEQ multiplex PCR, the repertoire was profiled, and TCRdb retains in-frame clones only, with some absent. Among roughly 3,800 clones listed, less than 30% were seen once. This clonotype was obtained from a man between 40 and 70 years old with stage I lung adenocarcinoma. The sample in question was lung tumor tissue, obtained before any cancer treatment. The V gene is TRBV11-3, the J gene TRBJ2-7, with a possible D match to TRBD1 (6 bases). CDR3 sequence (DNA): TGTGCCAGCAGCGGTCAACAGGGCGTGAGCTCCTACGAGCAGTACTTC. Protein: CASSGQQGVSSYEQYF.